This TCR beta chain was sequenced during a study of blood T cell repertoires in COVID-19. Looking at the study overall: From T cells, B-cell-depleted T cells, or PBMCs came the material, which was cDNA or gDNA.

In the original workflow: By means of reference gene primer amplification, nucleated cell counts were estimated. Assay used: immunoSEQ multiplex PCR; TCRdb lists only in-frame clones, some missing. V, J and clone size derive from that table, while D and trimming were established from the DNA sequence. This repertoire shows roughly 25,000 clones, approximately 70% found once; its top ten account for more than 7%. With 3 bases clipped from V and 2 bases from J, the junction kept 7 bases outside the gene matches. The CDR3 consists of 15 residues. Germline CDR1 and CDR2: SGHNT and YYREEE (reference sequence).

The chain couples TRBV5-4 to TRBJ2-5; 7 bases map to TRBD2. The receptor was derived from a man in his fifties or sixties with active or convalescent COVID-19. What was sequenced was peripheral blood. The CDR3 nucleotides read TGTGCCAGCAGCTCTGGCGGGGGAGATCAAGAGACCCAGTACTTC. Amino acid sequence: CASSSGGGDQETQYF.